This T cell receptor beta chain is drawn from a study of CD8 T cells in ankylosing spondylitis. Study conclusions and caveats: It was reported that disease-linked clones were significantly enriched in matched ankylosing spondylitis synovial fluid. Earlier literature documents some of the motif variants in reactive arthritis synovial fluid and blood. Disease-associated clonotypes exhibited CD8+ identity and were relatively infrequent in peripheral blood. A motif of roughly eight highly homologous TCR beta variants was seen as apparently characteristic of ankylosing spondylitis blood.

CDR3 size: 13 residues. The V segment lost 1 base and the J segment 8 bases; nucleotides outside the gene matches: 4. Germline-derived CDR1 and CDR2 are LGHDT and YNNKEL (reference sequence). Of note for this clonotype: Its matching antigen is unknown.

Each TCR beta library was made by quantitative 5'-RACE that incorporated molecular barcodes. TCRdb analysed the 5' RACE reads with MiXCR anew, one entry per CDR3 protein. The sample records 700,000 to 1,000,000 distinct CDR3 sequences, 10% to 15% being singletons. The J gene is TRBJ1-1, the V gene TRBV3-1, with 7 bases that match TRBD1. Input material: blood, either unsorted or a sorted T cell fraction (not recorded which). The receptor was derived from a male donor with ankylosing spondylitis. The CDR3, as DNA: TGTGCCAGCAGCCAAGTCTGGGACAGCGAAGCTTTCTTT. Its translation is CASSQVWDSEAFF.